The 28 T cell receptor beta chains given below trace back to one sample, sequenced in a study of blood T cell repertoires in COVID-19. The data were produced by immunoSEQ multiplex PCR, yet TCRdb's version contains in-frame clones alone and is incomplete. This table holds 10,000 to 11,000 clones, around nine tenths found once. The sequencing sample was made of peripheral blood. The receptors were sampled from a man under 40 with active or convalescent COVID-19.

The V and J genes are TRBV14 and TRBJ2-1, with 14 bases lining up with TRBD2. The V and J ends lost 0 bases and 5 bases, in that order; junction bases with no gene match: 6. CDR3 length: 18 amino acids. Per germline, CDR1 SGHDN and CDR2 FVKESK. The CDR3 loop is CASSQDPRLAGGNNEQFF. CDR3 sequence (DNA): TGTGCCAGCAGCCAAGATCCCCGACTAGCGGGGGGGAACAATGAGCAGTTCTTC. The full variable domain, rest sourced from reference TRBV14 and TRBJ2-1, is EAGVTQFPSHSVIEKGQTVTLRCDPISGHDNLYWYRRVMGKEIKFLLHFVKESKQDESGMPNNRFLAERTGGTYSTLKVQPAELEDSGVYFCASSQDPRLAGGNNEQFFGPGTRLTVL.

This chain joins TRBV18 and TRBJ1-1, with D unclear. The CDR3 is 15 residues long. Germline V lookup: CDR1 KGHSH, CDR2 LQKENI. With 2 bases removed from V and 4 bases from J, the gap between germline ends came to 14 bases. This CDR3 is CASSPVKSEGTEAFF. The CDR3 DNA follows: TGTGCCAGCTCACCAGTTAAGTCTGAGGGCACTGAAGCTTTCTTT.

The rearrangement uses TRBV9 and TRBJ1-3, with D perhaps TRBD1 (5 bases). With 0 bases removed from V and 8 bases from J, the gap between germline ends came to 9 bases. Germline lookup yields CDR1 SGDLS and CDR2 YYNGEE. The CDR3 contains 13 residues. The CDR3 spells CASSVVRGYTIYF. In DNA, the CDR3 is TGTGCCAGCAGCGTAGTTCGGGGGTACACCATATATTTT.

The chain combines TRBV5-6 with TRBJ2-2; perhaps TRBD2 as D (6 bases). Germline V gene data show CDR1 as SGHDT and CDR2 as YYEEEE. The CDR3 length is 14 residues. The V end lost 5 bases, the J end lost 4 bases, and 12 bases lay between the germline ends. In nucleotides, the CDR3 is TGTGCCAGCAGACCGGGACTTTCCACCGGGGAGCTGTTTTTT. It is translated as CASRPGLSTGELFF.

This chain joins TRBV6-1 and TRBJ2-7; the match to TRBD1 covers 7 bases. Germline V gene lookup returns CDR1 MNHNS and CDR2 SASEGT. The V gene end was trimmed by 0 bases and the J gene end by 5 bases; junction bases not matched to a gene: 13. The CDR3 runs 17 residues. The CDR3 region is CASSEARRGGQQNEQYV. CDR3 coding DNA: TGTGCCAGCAGTGAAGCGAGGCGAGGGGGACAGCAAAACGAGCAGTACGTC.

This clone was counted a single time. This chain links TRBV6-4 with TRBJ2-3; 7 nucleotides line up with TRBD2. V lost 3 bases and J lost 1; bases outside the gene matches: 4. Per germline, CDR1 MRHNA and CDR2 SNTAGT. The CDR3 has 15 residues. The CDR3 reads CASSESAGGTDTQYF. CDR3 sequence (DNA): TGTGCCAGCAGTGAGTCTGCGGGGGGCACAGATACGCAGTATTTT.

The V and J genes are TRBV19 and TRBJ1-2, with 7 bases that match TRBD1. Germline trimming cut 6 bases from V and 6 bases from J; bases unmatched to any gene: 7. In germline, CDR1 is LNHDA, CDR2 SQIVND (reference sequence). The CDR3 extends over 13 amino acids. The DNA for the CDR3 is TGTGCCAGTAGAAAAAACAGGGGAGATGGCTACACCTTC. It codes for CASRKNRGDGYTF.

This chain uses TRBV6-1 with TRBJ2-2; D remains ambiguous. Germline V lookup: CDR1 MNHNS, CDR2 SASEGT. The CDR3 totals 14 residues. V was pared by 1 base and J by 3 bases, with 6 bases between. CDR3 bases: TGTGCCAGCAGTGAAGGGGCCGACACCGGGGAGCTGTTTTTT. Amino acid sequence: CASSEGADTGELFF.

V gene TRBV5-1 combines with J gene TRBJ1-2; no reliable D call. From germline, CDR1 is SGHRS and CDR2 YFSETQ. The V end was cut by 3 bases, the J end by 0 bases, with 9 bases between. The CDR3 runs to 14 residues. The CDR3 protein is CASSSATTNYGYTF. DNA of the CDR3: TGCGCCAGCAGCTCGGCGACAACTAACTATGGCTACACCTTC.

A few counts support this clone. V is TRBV7-9 and J is TRBJ2-1; 13 bases are a match to TRBD2. The CDR3 totals 15 residues. The V gene's germline CDR1 is SEHNR and CDR2 FQNEAQ (reference sequence). V lost 4 bases and J lost 7; bases outside the gene matches: 4. The CDR3 DNA is TGTGCCAGCAGCTCACCGGGACTAGCGGGGAATGAGCAGTTCTTC. It specifies CASSSPGLAGNEQFF.

The CDR3 loop reads CASSRTGRGETQYF. The CDR3 region has the DNA TGTGCCAGCAGTCGGACAGGGCGGGGAGAGACCCAGTACTTC. The chain has TRBV7-9 and TRBJ2-5, with 8 bases fitting TRBD1. CDR3 length: 14 residues. Germline trimming cut 6 bases from V and 4 bases from J; bases unmatched to any gene: 7. Germline lookup yields CDR1 SEHNR and CDR2 FQNEAQ (reference sequence).

The chain links TRBV2 to TRBJ1-1; D is possibly TRBD1 (5 bases). V was clipped by 6 bases and J by 3 bases, with 11 bases between them. The CDR3 loop spans 13 amino acids. The germline gives CDR1 SNHLY, CDR2 FYNNEI. CDR3 sequence reads: CASSIQVYTEAFF. CDR3 DNA: TGTGCCAGCAGCATACAGGTGTACACTGAAGCTTTCTTT.

J is TRBJ1-1 and V is TRBV12-3 or TRBV12-4; maybe TRBD1 (5 bases). The CDR3 length is 13 residues. Trimming took 8 bases from V and 3 from J, leaving 13 bases between them. As DNA, the CDR3 is TGTGCCAGCGTCACTCCGGGGGACACTGAAGCTTTCTTT. It specifies CASVTPGDTEAFF.

This clone was picked up one time. This sequence joins TRBV29-1 and TRBJ1-2, with a tentative D call TRBD1 (6 bases). The germline CDR1 and CDR2 sequences are SQVTM and ANQGSEA. The length of the CDR3 is 17 residues. V lost 2 bases to trimming and J lost 1 base, with 20 bases between them. CDR3 region: CSVESNGSEGDNYGYTF. DNA of the CDR3: TGCAGCGTTGAATCTAATGGGTCAGAGGGGGATAACTATGGCTACACCTTC.

The genes are TRBV7-2 and TRBJ1-4; TRBD1 matches at 8 bases. CDR3 size: 14 residues. CDR1 and CDR2 from the germline V gene are SGHTA and FQGNSA. Trimming at V came to 7 bases and at J to 8 bases, leaving 9 bases not matched to a gene. This CDR3 reads CASKETGVGEKLFF. CDR3 DNA: TGTGCCAGCAAAGAGACAGGGGTTGGCGAAAAACTGTTTTTT. Based on the CDR3 plus reference TRBV7-2 and TRBJ1-4, the full variable domain is GAGVSQSPSNKVTEKGKDVELRCDPISGHTALYWYRQSLGQGLEFLIYFQGNSAPDKSGLPSDRFSAERTGGSVSTLTIQRTQQEDSAVYLCASKETGVGEKLFFGSGTQLSVL.

The chain has TRBV5-1 and TRBJ1-3; a possible D gene is TRBD1 (6 bases). CDR3 length equals 15 residues. V was pared by 0 bases and J by 1 base, with 8 bases between. Germline values: CDR1 SGHRS, CDR2 YFSETQ. The DNA for the CDR3 is TGCGCCAGCAGCTTGGGGGGGCGTTCTGGAAACACCATATATTTT. Amino acids: CASSLGGRSGNTIYF.

This chain connects TRBV9 to TRBJ2-7; tentatively, D is TRBD1 (7 bases). The germline V gene has CDR1 SGDLS and CDR2 YYNGEE. V shed 3 bases and J shed 0 bases, with 10 bases lying between them. This CDR3 has 14 residues. The CDR3 here is CASSGGDSSYEQYF. The CDR3 bases are TGTGCCAGCAGCGGGGGGGACAGCTCCTACGAGCAGTACTTC.

This chain joins TRBV4-1 and TRBJ2-3; TRBD1 matches at 9 bases. Looked up from germline, CDR1 is MGHRA and CDR2 is YSYEKL. The CDR3 spans 17 residues. V shed 4 bases and J 3 bases; nucleotides not matched to a gene: 11. In nucleotides, the CDR3 is TGCGCCAGCAGCCGCCATCACGGGGACAGGGCGACAGATACGCAGTATTTT. Translation: CASSRHHGDRATDTQYF.

J is TRBJ1-1 and V is TRBV6-5; the match to TRBD1 covers 7 bases. The CDR3 is made up of 13 amino acids. Trimming at V came to 10 bases and at J to 7 bases, leaving 12 bases not matched to a gene. Looked up from germline, CDR1 is MNHEY and CDR2 is SVGAGI. The CDR3 DNA reads as TGTGCCACACACGGACAGGTGGTGGGTGAAGCTTTCTTT. Its translation is CATHGQVVGEAFF.

This chain uses TRBV11-2 with TRBJ2-7; D may be TRBD1 (5 bases). The CDR3 is 13 residues long. Germline V gene data show CDR1 as SGHAT and CDR2 as FQNNGV. V shed 8 bases and J shed 6 bases, with 17 bases lying between them. CDR3 residues: CASGVMDTAEQYF. The CDR3 region has the DNA TGTGCCAGCGGCGTGATGGACACCGCCGAGCAGTACTTC. Full variable domain (remainder filled in from reference TRBV11-2 and TRBJ2-7): EAGVAQSPRYKIIEKRQSVAFWCNPISGHATLYWYQQILGQGPKLLIQFQNNGVVDDSQLPKDRFSAERLKGVDSTLKIQPAKLEDSAVYLCASGVMDTAEQYFGPGTRLTVT.

The rearrangement links TRBV6-5 to TRBJ1-2, with D perhaps TRBD1 (5 bases). V dropped 6 bases and J dropped 6 bases, with 14 bases sitting between them. From germline, CDR1 is MNHEY and CDR2 SVGAGI. The CDR3 consists of 13 residues. CDR3 in DNA: TGTGCCAGCAGCCCGGGGGAGGCCGATGGCTACACCTTC. Its translation: CASSPGEADGYTF.

The chain recombines TRBV13 with TRBJ2-7, with D perhaps TRBD1 (6 bases). This CDR3 has 17 amino acids. CDR1 PRHDT and CDR2 FYEKMQ come from the germline V gene (reference sequence). Trimming removed 4 bases from V and 2 bases from J, with 21 bases in between. CDR3 loop: CASSSSLQGEAPYEQYF. CDR3 bases: TGTGCCAGCAGCTCCTCGTTACAGGGAGAGGCGCCCTACGAGCAGTACTTC.

This clone came up a few times. The chain is built from TRBV9 and TRBJ2-1, with TRBD2 matching 7 bases. The CDR3 runs 15 residues. V lost 4 bases to trimming and J lost 10 bases; unmatched junction nucleotides: 14. Germline lookup yields CDR1 SGDLS and CDR2 YYNGEE. CDR3 amino acids: CASSPGGGGRQEQFF. The CDR3 region has the DNA TGTGCCAGCAGCCCGGGCGGCGGGGGACGGCAGGAGCAGTTCTTC. Complete variable domain (other parts from reference TRBV9 and TRBJ2-1): DSGVTQTPKHLITATGQRVTLRCSPRSGDLSVYWYQQSLDQGLQFLIQYYNGEERAKGNILERFSAQQFPDLHSELNLSSLELGDSALYFCASSPGGGGRQEQFFGPGTRLTVL.

J is TRBJ2-5 and V is TRBV27; 10 bases are shared with TRBD1. After removal of 5 bases from V and 4 bases from J, the junction contained 4 bases not matched to a gene. The germline CDR1 and CDR2 sequences are MNHEY and SMNVEV (reference sequence). The CDR3 has 14 amino acids. CDR3 region: CASSPRQGAETQYF. CDR3 nucleotide sequence: TGTGCCAGCAGTCCACGACAGGGGGCAGAGACCCAGTACTTC.

The chain couples TRBV30 to TRBJ1-2; 9 positions agree with TRBD1. Per germline, CDR1 GTSNPN and CDR2 SVGIG (reference sequence). The CDR3 spans 15 residues. V lost 4 bases, J lost 1 base, and 7 bases stayed unmatched. The CDR3 DNA is TGTGCCTGGATGAGGGACAGGGCCCATAACTATGGCTACACCTTC. Translated: CAWMRDRAHNYGYTF.

V and J are TRBV7-8 and TRBJ1-2, with 10 bases aligning to TRBD1. This CDR3 has 17 amino acids. V shed 3 bases and J 1 base; nucleotides not matched to a gene: 8. Germline CDR1 SGHVS, CDR2 FQNEAQ. CDR3 region: CASSFLEGQGINYGYTF. CDR3 nucleotide sequence: TGTGCCAGCAGCTTCCTGGAGGGACAGGGGATTAACTATGGCTACACCTTC.

The V call is TRBV11-2, the J call TRBJ1-2, with D perhaps TRBD1 (6 bases). The germline V gene encodes CDR1 SGHAT and CDR2 FQNNGV. This CDR3 contains 14 residues. Trimming cost V 0 bases and J 7 bases, with 12 bases left between them. The CDR3 protein is CASSLDWQGSGYTF. The CDR3 coding sequence is TGTGCCAGCAGCTTAGATTGGCAGGGGTCTGGCTACACCTTC.

The rearrangement uses TRBV2 and TRBJ1-5; a possible D gene is TRBD1 (5 bases). Between the trimmed V and J ends, which lost 2 bases and 6 bases, there was a span of 8 bases. This CDR3 is 13 amino acids long. The germline V gene has CDR1 SNHLY and CDR2 FYNNEI. CDR3 sequence (DNA): TGTGCCAGCAGTGAACGACAGATTCAGCCCCAGCATTTT. Protein: CASSERQIQPQHF.